The 29 T cell receptor beta chains below come from one sample, sequenced in a study of regulatory and conventional T cells in RAG deficiency. Using immunoSEQ multiplex PCR, the repertoire was profiled, and TCRdb retains in-frame clones only, with some absent. The sample includes 20,000 or so clones, approximately 86% seen only once; the top ten take 1.4%. Regulatory T cells were sorted from blood as CD4+ CD25-high CD127-low cells. These data are also associated with another study on regulatory T cells. According to that study: The primer mix had 52 TRBV and 13 TRBJ primers.

Sequenced sample: Tregs sorted from blood. The receptors come from a human donor in good health.

V and J are TRBV28 and TRBJ1-1; TRBD1 might be the D (5 bases). With 6 bases removed from V and 2 bases from J, the gap between germline ends came to 16 bases. The CDR3 is 15 residues long. CDR1 and CDR2 from the germline V gene are MDHEN and SYDVKM. This CDR3 reads CASSPLDSSNTEAFF. The DNA of the CDR3 is TGTGCCAGCAGCCCTCTTGACAGTTCCAACACTGAAGCTTTCTTT.

The chain is built from TRBV9 and TRBJ2-7, with 7 positions matching TRBD2. V shed 0 bases, J shed 3 bases, and the junction held 3 bases outside the gene matches. The germline gives CDR1 SGDLS, CDR2 YYNGEE. CDR3 length: 14 residues. In DNA form, the CDR3 reads TGTGCCAGCAGCGTAGGACTAGCAAACTACGAGCAGTACTTC. Its translation: CASSVGLANYEQYF. The whole variable domain, filled in from reference TRBV9 and TRBJ2-7, reads DSGVTQTPKHLITATGQRVTLRCSPRSGDLSVYWYQQSLDQGLQFLIQYYNGEERAKGNILERFSAQQFPDLHSELNLSSLELGDSALYFCASSVGLANYEQYFGPGTRLTVT.

This chain uses TRBV5-1 with TRBJ1-1; 7 bases are shared with TRBD1. V gave up 2 bases and J gave up 1 base; unmatched junction bases: 14. Germline loops: CDR1 SGHRS, CDR2 YFSETQ. The CDR3 is made up of 18 amino acids. The CDR3 loop reads CASSLNTLRTGPNTEAFF. The CDR3 DNA is TGCGCCAGCAGCTTAAACACTTTACGGACAGGTCCGAACACTGAAGCTTTCTTT.

The chain joins TRBV11-2 to TRBJ1-2; a possible D gene is TRBD1 (5 bases). Deletions cut 0 bases from V and 7 bases from J, with 15 bases between. The CDR3 totals 15 residues. The germline V gene encodes CDR1 SGHAT and CDR2 FQNNGV. The chain's CDR3 is CASSLDVGVVSGYTF. CDR3 nucleotides: TGTGCCAGCAGCTTAGATGTAGGGGTAGTTAGTGGCTACACCTTC.

The rearrangement links TRBV28 to TRBJ1-3, with a weak D call TRBD1 (6 bases). V dropped 6 bases and J dropped 0 bases, with 18 bases sitting between them. Per germline, CDR1 MDHEN and CDR2 SYDVKM. This CDR3 has 17 amino acids. The CDR3 DNA sequence: TGTGCCAGCAGCGGAGGACAGTCAGACCCCTCTGGAAACACCATATATTTT. Its protein is CASSGGQSDPSGNTIYF.

The gene calls are TRBV10-3 and TRBJ2-4, with D maybe TRBD1 (6 bases). Trimming took 0 bases from V and 0 from J, leaving 15 bases between them. Per germline, CDR1 ENHRY and CDR2 SYGVKD. This CDR3 is 18 amino acids long. DNA of the CDR3: TGTGCCATCAGTGAGTCGTATAGGACAGCCGTAGCCAAAAACATTCAGTACTTC. Translating gives CAISESYRTAVAKNIQYF.

Note on this clone: The junction shows a germline mismatch at one end, possibly a read error. The CDR3 is CVSSLGQARGEQFF. CDR3 nucleotides: TGCGTCAGCAGCTTGGGCCAGGCTAGGGGTGAGCAGTTCTTC. This rearrangement joins TRBV5-1 to TRBJ2-1; perhaps TRBD1 as D (5 bases). CDR3 length: 14 amino acids. Germline V gene lookup returns CDR1 SGHRS and CDR2 YFSETQ.

This chain connects TRBV5-4 to TRBJ1-1, with unresolved D. The CDR3 runs 15 residues. Germline CDR1 reads SGHNT; CDR2 reads YYREEE (reference sequence). Trimming stripped 4 bases from V and 2 bases from J, with 15 bases between. CDR3 in amino acids: CASSLPGPINTEAFF. The DNA of the CDR3 is TGTGCCAGCAGCCTACCGGGCCCCATAAACACTGAAGCTTTCTTT.

The genes are TRBV28 and TRBJ2-7, with TRBD2 matching 12 bases. This CDR3 has 16 amino acids. The trim removed 5 bases at V and 3 bases at J, leaving 8 bases unmatched. Germline V gene sequence: CDR1 MDHEN, CDR2 SYDVKM. The CDR3 nucleotides are TGTGCCAGCAGTACTGGACTAGCGGGACTCAACTACGAGCAGTACTTC. This codes for CASSTGLAGLNYEQYF.

The chain uses TRBV5-1 and TRBJ2-3, with D tentatively TRBD1 or TRBD2 (5 bases each). V dropped 4 bases and J dropped 4 bases, with 19 bases sitting between them. The CDR3 runs to 16 residues. CDR1 is SGHRS, CDR2 YFSETQ, per germline. CDR3 in DNA: TGCGCCAGCAGCCGAGGGGCGGTGGGCCTTCCAGATACGCAGTATTTT. This sequence encodes CASSRGAVGLPDTQYF.

This chain joins TRBV4-1 and TRBJ2-7; weak D call: TRBD2 (6 bases). The ends were cut back, 1 base at V and 6 bases at J, with 22 bases in the middle. The CDR3 sequence is 17 residues long. Germline loops: CDR1 MGHRA, CDR2 YSYEKL. CDR3 sequence: CASSQATGTQARSEQYF. The CDR3 nucleotides read TGCGCCAGCAGCCAAGCTACCGGGACTCAGGCTAGGTCCGAGCAGTACTTC.

This clone was observed a single time. The chain combines TRBV6-1 with TRBJ2-7; the match to TRBD2 covers 8 bases. Germline values: CDR1 MNHNS, CDR2 SASEGT. The CDR3 consists of 14 residues. V was clipped by 2 bases and J by 5 bases; unmatched bases: 5. CDR3 sequence reads: CASSESGRANEQYF. The CDR3 DNA is TGTGCCAGCAGTGAATCCGGGAGGGCCAACGAGCAGTACTTC.

The rearrangement uses TRBV7-8 and TRBJ2-6; D not resolved. The ends were cut back, 5 bases at V and 8 bases at J, with 7 bases in the middle. The CDR3 contains 12 residues. CDR1 is SGHVS and CDR2 is FQNEAQ in the germline V gene. Here the CDR3 DNA reads TGTGCCAGCAGCCGCGGCTCCAACGTCCTGACTTTC. This gives the protein CASSRGSNVLTF.

The chain couples TRBV5-8 to TRBJ2-7; possible D gene TRBD2, 6 bases. The germline V and J ends were trimmed by 0 bases and 1 base, with 11 bases remaining between them. The V gene's germline CDR1 is SGHTS and CDR2 YDEGEE. This CDR3 comprises 15 residues. In DNA, the CDR3 is TGTGCCAGCAGCTTGGGCGGGACGCCATCCTACGAGCAGTACTTC. Its protein is CASSLGGTPSYEQYF.

The chain couples TRBV15 to TRBJ1-4; a possible D gene is TRBD1 (6 bases). Trimming left V 5 bases short and J 7 bases short, with 11 bases between. The germline V gene encodes CDR1 LNHNV and CDR2 YYDKDF (reference sequence). This CDR3 spans 13 amino acids. The CDR3 loop reads CATSAKGGEKLFF. The CDR3 region has the DNA TGTGCCACCAGCGCGAAGGGGGGTGAAAAACTGTTTTTT.

The genes are TRBV28 and TRBJ2-3; the D call may be TRBD1 or TRBD2 (5 bases each). The length of the CDR3 is 14 residues. Germline lookup yields CDR1 MDHEN and CDR2 SYDVKM. Trimming pared 3 bases from V and 1 base from J, leaving 8 bases between. The CDR3 loop reads CASSFGGGTDTQYF. The CDR3 DNA is TGTGCCAGCAGTTTTGGGGGAGGCACAGATACGCAGTATTTT.

As concerns this clone: A read error may account for a junction end that differs from germline. The chain has TRBV4-1 and TRBJ2-5, with D unresolved. The CDR3 length is 14 residues. In germline, CDR1 is MGHRA, CDR2 YSYEKL. The CDR3 DNA reads as TGCGCCAGCCGCCAAGGCACCAGAAGTGAGACCCAGTACTTC. Encoded protein: CASRQGTRSETQYF.

This chain's CDR3 is CASSQVGLAGAGGELFF. In DNA form, the CDR3 reads TGCGCCAGCAGCCAAGTTGGCCTAGCGGGAGCGGGCGGGGAGCTGTTTTTT. The rearrangement uses TRBV4-1 and TRBJ2-2, with 10 bases matching TRBD2. The trim removed 1 base at V and 7 bases at J, leaving 9 bases unmatched. This CDR3 comprises 17 residues. Germline CDR1 reads MGHRA; CDR2 reads YSYEKL.

The CDR3 DNA follows: TGTGCCTGGAGTGTAGGACGCCTGAGCTCTGGAAACACCATATATTTT. Its translation: CAWSVGRLSSGNTIYF. The rearrangement joins TRBV30 to TRBJ1-3, with D uncertain. The CDR3 is 16 residues long. Germline loops: CDR1 GTSNPN, CDR2 SVGIG (reference sequence). V lost 0 bases, J lost 0 bases, and 12 bases lay in between.

The chain has TRBV7-9 and TRBJ1-2, with 8 bases that match TRBD1. The junction had 9 bases not matched to a gene; V was cut back by 1 base and J by 2 bases. From germline, CDR1 is SEHNR and CDR2 FQNEAQ (reference sequence). The CDR3 extends over 17 amino acids. The CDR3 coding sequence is TGTGCCAGCAGCTTAGGGGACAGGCCTATAGGAAACTATGGCTACACCTTC. It translates to CASSLGDRPIGNYGYTF.

This clone is a singleton in its sample. The chain employs TRBV7-2 and TRBJ2-3; the D is unclear. Per germline, CDR1 SGHTA and CDR2 FQGNSA. The V end was cut by 3 bases, the J end by 3 bases, with 13 bases between. CDR3 size: 15 residues. DNA of the CDR3: TGTGCCAGCAGCTTCTCCAACACACGAACAGATACGCAGTATTTT. Protein: CASSFSNTRTDTQYF.

This clone was seen only once. CDR3 sequence reads: CAWSVGRNYGYTF. Written as DNA, the CDR3 is TGTGCCTGGAGTGTTGGTAGAAACTATGGCTACACCTTC. The chain couples TRBV30 to TRBJ1-2; D unclear. V lost 0 bases and J 2 bases, leaving 7 bases between the germline ends. Germline CDR1 and CDR2: GTSNPN and SVGIG (reference sequence). This CDR3 comprises 13 residues. The complete variable domain, with remaining parts taken from reference TRBV30 and TRBJ1-2, reads SQTIHQWPATLVQPVGSPLSLECTVEGTSNPNLYWYRQAAGRGLQLLFYSVGIGQISSEVPQNLSASRPQDRQFILSSKKLLLSDSGFYLCAWSVGRNYGYTFGSGTRLTVV.

The V call is TRBV19, the J call TRBJ2-1; 10 bases fit TRBD2. V lost 5 bases, J lost 2 bases, and 9 bases stayed unmatched. CDR3 length: 17 amino acids. Germline CDR1 reads LNHDA; CDR2 reads SQIVND (reference sequence). The CDR3 nucleotides are TGTGCCAGTAGTGTCTTTAATAGCGGGGGGACCTACAATGAGCAGTTCTTC. It translates to CASSVFNSGGTYNEQFF.

The rearrangement uses TRBV7-2 and TRBJ2-3, with TRBD2 identical over 16 bases. Germline values: CDR1 SGHTA, CDR2 FQGNSA. The CDR3 loop spans 19 amino acids. V shed 4 bases, J shed 4 bases, and the junction held 11 bases outside the gene matches. DNA for the CDR3: TGTGCCAGCAGCTGGATTGGGACTAGCGGGGGGGCCAGGGCAGATACGCAGTATTTT. Translating it yields CASSWIGTSGGARADTQYF. The full variable domain, in which reference TRBV7-2 and TRBJ2-3 provide the parts outside the CDR3, is GAGVSQSPSNKVTEKGKDVELRCDPISGHTALYWYRQSLGQGLEFLIYFQGNSAPDKSGLPSDRFSAERTGGSVSTLTIQRTQQEDSAVYLCASSWIGTSGGARADTQYFGPGTRLTVL.

This chain uses TRBV5-4 with TRBJ2-1; D call uncertain. CDR1 and CDR2 (germline): SGHNT, YYREEE (reference sequence). The CDR3 is 13 amino acids. V lost 0 bases and J lost 2, with 3 bases in between. CDR3 nucleotides: TGTGCCAGCAGCTTGGGAGCCTACAATGAGCAGTTCTTC. This translates into CASSLGAYNEQFF.

This sequence joins TRBV11-2 and TRBJ1-2, with D possibly matching TRBD1 (6 bases). This CDR3 is built from 15 residues. Germline-derived CDR1 and CDR2 are SGHAT and FQNNGV. Trimming took 1 base from V and 2 from J, leaving 11 bases between them. CDR3 nucleotide sequence: TGTGCCAGCAGCTTAGGTGGGCAGGGGAACTATGGCTACACCTTC. Its protein product is CASSLGGQGNYGYTF.

Turning to this clone: At the DNA level, this CDR3 is encoded by other sequences in the same sample as well. The gene calls are TRBV29-1 and TRBJ2-1; no firm D call. The CDR3 is made up of 10 amino acids. V gave up 6 bases and J gave up 5 bases, with 5 bases separating them. The germline CDR1 and CDR2 sequences are SQVTM and ANQGSEA. The CDR3 is CSVWDNEQFF. CDR3 DNA sequence: TGCAGCGTATGGGACAATGAGCAGTTCTTC.

The chain combines TRBV5-6 with TRBJ1-3; no firm D call. V shed 0 bases and J shed 0 bases, with 10 bases lying between them. The CDR3 consists of 16 residues. Per the germline V gene, CDR1 is SGHDT and CDR2 is YYEEEE. The CDR3 nucleotides are TGTGCCAGCAGCTTGGATACGGAAATCTCTGGAAACACCATATATTTT. Residues: CASSLDTEISGNTIYF.

The rearrangement uses TRBV7-9 and TRBJ2-2; 7 bases match TRBD2. Per the germline V gene, CDR1 is SEHNR and CDR2 is FQNEAQ (reference sequence). With V trimmed by 5 bases and J by 0 bases, 3 bases remained unmatched. This CDR3 has 15 amino acids. The CDR3 nucleotides are TGTGCCAGCAGCCTACTAGCGTCGAACACCGGGGAGCTGTTTTTT. Translation gives CASSLLASNTGELFF.